This passage covers 19 T cell receptor beta chains from one sample sequenced in a study of cytomegalovirus exposure and HLA in healthy donors. In the PCR, 60 Vbeta and 13 Jbeta primers were used. Profiled with immunoSEQ multiplex PCR; TCRdb holds only in-frame clones, not every one. The table shows 150,000 to 200,000 clones, with about 88% occurring only once. Sequencing was done on a sample of PBMCs. The receptors derive from a man younger than 35 in good health and CMV-seropositive.

The chain recombines TRBV9 with TRBJ2-3, with no clear D. Germline CDR1 is SGDLS and CDR2 is YYNGEE. This CDR3 is 14 amino acids long. Trimming removed 2 bases from V and 0 bases from J, with 7 bases in between. CDR3 DNA sequence: TGTGCCAGCAGCGTGTCAGTGAGCACAGATACGCAGTATTTT. Its translation: CASSVSVSTDTQYF.

J is TRBJ1-3 and V is TRBV19; perhaps TRBD1 as D (5 bases). Deletions cut 9 bases from V and 2 bases from J, with 11 bases between. Germline assignment: CDR1 LNHDA and CDR2 SQIVND (reference sequence). CDR3 length equals 13 residues. In nucleotides, the CDR3 is TGTGCCAGCCACCAGGGCCCTGGAAACACCATATATTTT. Translation: CASHQGPGNTIYF.

This clone was observed once. J is TRBJ1-5 and V is TRBV7-7; D remains ambiguous. Per the germline V gene, CDR1 is SSHAT and CDR2 is FNYEAQ (reference sequence). This CDR3 is built from 10 residues. Trimming left V 7 bases short and J 11 bases short, with 9 bases between. Here the CDR3 DNA reads TGTGCCAGCACCGACGGGGCCCAGCATTTT. Amino acids: CASTDGAQHF.

This rearrangement joins TRBV30 to TRBJ1-6; D is unresolved. The germline CDR1 and CDR2 sequences are GTSNPN and SVGIG (reference sequence). V was clipped by 4 bases and J by 5 bases, with 12 bases between them. The CDR3 sequence is 14 residues long. This CDR3 reads CAWTEGGDNSPLHF. CDR3 in DNA: TGTGCCTGGACCGAGGGAGGAGATAATTCACCCCTCCACTTT.

The chain links TRBV4-3 to TRBJ2-1, with 8 bases lining up with TRBD2. The V and J ends lost 4 bases and 10 bases, in that order; junction bases with no gene match: 3. Germline V gene lookup returns CDR1 LGHNA and CDR2 YSLEER. The CDR3 sequence is 12 residues long. In nucleotides, the CDR3 is TGCGCCAGCAGCCCCTCGGGAGGGGAGCAGTTCTTC. Its protein product is CASSPSGGEQFF.

The chain uses TRBV5-8 and TRBJ1-5; TRBD1 aligns across 8 bases. The junction had 4 bases not matched to a gene; V was cut back by 2 bases and J by 3 bases. Germline V lookup: CDR1 SGHTS, CDR2 YDEGEE. CDR3 length equals 15 residues. CDR3 residues: CASSFLDRDNQPQHF. CDR3 bases: TGTGCCAGCAGCTTCCTGGACAGGGACAATCAGCCCCAGCATTTT.

Here the CDR3 reads CASSQSGDRGLGELFF. The CDR3 DNA is TGCGCCAGCAGTCAATCGGGCGACAGGGGGTTGGGGGAGCTGTTTTTT. The chain carries TRBV23-1 and TRBJ2-2; 9 positions agree with TRBD1. TRBV23-1 is reported as an ORF; its role is uncertain. The CDR3 sequence is 16 residues long. Unmatched junction bases numbered 7, after V lost 0 bases and J lost 8 bases.

Worth noting for this clone: The junction shows a germline mismatch at one end, possibly a read error. This chain joins TRBV9 and TRBJ2-4, with 8 bases matching TRBD2. CDR1 is SGDLS and CDR2 is YYNGEE in the germline V gene. The CDR3 totals 16 residues. The CDR3 nucleotides read TGTGCCAGCAGCGCGGGACTAGGGGGTTTGGAAAACAGTCAGTACTTC. Protein product: CASSAGLGGLENSQYF.

The chain employs TRBV6-5 and TRBJ1-2; D gene unclear. Trimming cost V 2 bases and J 4 bases, with 11 bases left between them. Germline V gene lookup returns CDR1 MNHEY and CDR2 SVGAGI. The CDR3 sequence is 14 residues long. The CDR3 reads CASSYAGFSYGYTF. DNA of the CDR3: TGTGCCAGCAGTTACGCGGGGTTCAGCTATGGCTACACCTTC.

The chain combines TRBV1 with TRBJ2-3; the DNA was not used to check the table's D call, TRBD2. TRBV1 has pseudogene status. The CDR3 is 21 residues long. DNA for the CDR3: TGCACCAGCAGCCAAGATTTAGACGCCGGGACTAGCCCTCACAACGTTGATACGCAGTATTTT. This translates into CTSSQDLDAGTSPHNVDTQYF.

The chain joins TRBV6-5 to TRBJ1-1; 7 bases fit TRBD1. The CDR3 contains 14 residues. Per the germline V gene, CDR1 is MNHEY and CDR2 is SVGAGI. V lost 6 bases to trimming and J lost 6 bases; unmatched junction nucleotides: 10. The CDR3 reads CASRWTGSNAEAFF. The DNA of the CDR3 is TGTGCCAGCAGGTGGACAGGCAGTAACGCTGAAGCTTTCTTT.

This chain links TRBV4-3 with TRBJ1-2; no clear D gene. The CDR3 loop spans 14 amino acids. CDR1 and CDR2 (germline): LGHNA, YSLEER. The ends were cut back, 1 base at V and 2 bases at J, with 8 bases in the middle. CDR3 in amino acids: CASSQAGHNYGYTF. In nucleotides, the CDR3 is TGCGCCAGCAGCCAAGCAGGCCACAACTATGGCTACACCTTC.

The chain couples TRBV18 to TRBJ1-1; 9 bases map to TRBD1. The CDR3 consists of 15 residues. The J segment lost 7 bases and the V segment lost 1 base, leaving 7 bases of the junction unmatched. Per germline, CDR1 KGHSH and CDR2 LQKENI. DNA of the CDR3: TGTGCCAGCTCACCACTAGGGACAGGGCGACTTGAAGCTTTCTTT. Translation gives CASSPLGTGRLEAFF.

This clone was counted only a few times. This chain uses TRBV6-5 with TRBJ2-3; D may be TRBD2 (7 bases). This CDR3 spans 15 amino acids. V was trimmed by 6 bases and J by 5 bases, leaving 18 bases between them. Germline CDR1 is MNHEY and CDR2 is SVGAGI. CDR3 nucleotides: TGTGCCAGCAGCCTCGGGGGGCAGGGAGGAGATACGCAGTATTTT. Its protein product is CASSLGGQGGDTQYF.

CDR3 sequence: CASSSPQGGYGYTF. The CDR3 DNA sequence: TGTGCCAGCAGCTCCCCCCAGGGGGGCTATGGCTACACCTTC. The chain joins TRBV7-9 to TRBJ1-2; 7 bases fit TRBD1. CDR1 and CDR2 from the germline V gene are SEHNR and FQNEAQ (reference sequence). The CDR3 covers 14 residues. Trimming cost V 4 bases and J 4 bases; bases outside gene matches: 6.

This clone was seen a handful of times. The gene calls are TRBV4-3 and TRBJ1-4; 9 bases map to TRBD1. Germline CDR1 and CDR2: LGHNA and YSLEER. This CDR3 spans 16 amino acids. V was pared by 0 bases and J by 3 bases, with 2 bases of the junction left unmatched. The CDR3 sequence: CASSQEQGAANEKLFF. For the CDR3, the DNA is TGCGCCAGCAGCCAAGAACAGGGGGCAGCTAATGAAAAACTGTTTTTT.

V and J are TRBV5-1 and TRBJ2-1; the D gene is possibly TRBD2 (6 bases). V was pared by 0 bases and J by 7 bases, with 14 bases between. CDR3 length: 15 amino acids. CDR1 and CDR2 (germline): SGHRS, YFSETQ. The CDR3 DNA reads TGCGCCAGCAGCTTGGAAGGGACTCTTCAAAATGAGCAGTTCTTC. Its protein is CASSLEGTLQNEQFF.

The chain has TRBV27 and TRBJ2-7; the match to TRBD2 covers 9 bases. Germline loops: CDR1 MNHEY, CDR2 SMNVEV (reference sequence). V lost 6 bases, J lost 4 bases, and 4 bases stayed unmatched. The CDR3 contains 13 residues. CDR3 nucleotide sequence: TGTGCCAGCAGCCGCGGGAGGGGTTACGAGCAGTACTTC. It yields the protein CASSRGRGYEQYF.

This rearrangement joins TRBV7-2 to TRBJ1-2; no clear D gene. Germline V gene lookup returns CDR1 SGHTA and CDR2 FQGNSA. There are 13 residues in the CDR3. The V end lost 5 bases, the J end lost 2 bases, and 9 bases lay between the germline ends. Here the CDR3 reads CASSQDINYGYTF. CDR3 sequence (DNA): TGTGCCAGCAGCCAAGACATAAACTATGGCTACACCTTC.